This T cell receptor (beta chain) was recovered during a study of blood T cell repertoires in COVID-19. Per the authors' pipeline: Cell counts per sample came from amplifying reference gene primers. Profiling relied on immunoSEQ multiplex PCR, and the TCRdb table lists in-frame clones only, not all of them. For V, J and clone size, that table is used; D and trimming come from the DNA. This table holds some 77,000 clones, approximately 88% found once. Germline V gene sequence: CDR1 SGHAT, CDR2 FQNNGV. Germline trimming cut 6 bases from V and 1 base from J; bases unmatched to any gene: 4. This CDR3 has 15 amino acids.

The sequence derives from a man aged 25-45 years with acute or convalescent COVID-19. The sequencing input was peripheral blood. The gene calls are TRBV11-2 and TRBJ2-3; 10 bases map to TRBD2. This chain's CDR3 is CASRSSGSGTDTQYF. The CDR3 nucleotides read TGTGCCAGCAGATCTAGCGGGAGTGGCACAGATACGCAGTATTTT.